This TCR beta chain was found in a study of T-cell reconstitution after alpha-beta-depleted transplantation in children (dated by TCRdb to 2015 to 2016). Describing the broader study: The study quantitatively tracked T-cell immune reconstitution after TCRalphabeta/CD19-depleted allogeneic hematopoietic cell transplantation in children using TCR repertoire profiling. Broad study findings and their caveats: In some patients, the high TCRbeta diversity seen at day 60 was put down to recipient T cells and intrathymic progenitors that had survived conditioning. Apparently early alphabetaT-cell count recovery about two months after transplant reportedly relied on only several hundred rapidly expanded clones derived from non-depleted graft cells. The frequencies of hyperexpanded clones fell over the following months, and after one year, T-cell counts and TCRbeta diversity were mostly attributed to newly produced T cells.

What the treatment or condition label conveys for this sample: allogeneic hematopoietic cell transplantation with graft depleted of TCRalphabeta T cells and CD19 B cells. Transplant recipients were children who received TCRalphabeta/CD19-depleted allogeneic hematopoietic cell grafts. With regard to this clonotype: Its binding antigen is unknown. No clone much larger than this one lies a single base away; base qualities are absent.

Libraries came from PCR. These reads were obtained on an Illumina HiSeq 2500. TCR libraries were prepared with molecular barcoding, using unique molecular identifiers to normalize TCRbeta repertoire quantification. TCRdb ran its own pipeline on the public reads, namely fastp trimming at Q25 and MiXCR clone calling, and kept in-frame beta chains. One record per CDR3 amino acid sequence lists the most common genes and DNA. Here the sample has roughly 670,000 distinct CDR3 sequences; around 12% occur a single time. The ten top clones hold roughly 0.77% of the sample. The sample consisted of PBMCs, taken before TCRalphabeta/CD19-depleted stem cell transplant. This receptor was identified in a girl aged 2 to 9 with congenital amegakaryocytic thrombocytopenia, due to receive a stem cell transplant.

The DNA is TGTGCCAGCAGAGACAGGGGGCAAATCTCCTACAATGAGCAGTTCTTC. Translated, this gives CASRDRGQISYNEQFF. The chain joins TRBV12-3 or TRBV12-4 to TRBJ2-1; TRBD1 fits 10 bases in the junction. Ends trimmed: V by 6 bases, J by 0 bases; bases unmatched to a gene: 5. Taken from cysteine to phenylalanine, the CDR3 has 16 residues. Solely the CDR3 DNA is kept, with 48 bases framed from the first base.